This T cell receptor (beta chain) comes out of a study of Ad26.COV2.S vaccination and SARS-CoV-2 variants (dated by TCRdb to the early 2020s). Background on the whole study: Donors in the vaccine arm were drawn from COV1001, a multicentre, randomized, double-blind, placebo-controlled phase I-IIa trial testing Ad26.COV2.S in healthy adults. Ad26.COV2.S was given intramuscularly at 5x10^10 or 1x10^11 viral particles, as a single shot or as two shots 56 days apart. Sequencing of the TCRbeta repertoire served to evaluate the specificity and breadth of SARS-CoV-2-reactive T cell receptors following Ad26.COV2.S vaccination. The TCR-sequenced set comprised approximately 30 samples: about 19 Ad26.COV2.S vaccine recipients, 5 placebo recipients and 8 SARS-CoV-2 convalescent individuals. Trial participants were randomized into five groups of five, in which low-dose or high-dose Ad26.COV2.S was given once or twice, or placebo was given on both occasions. Investigators did not know the trial group allocation while performing experiments and assessing outcomes.

CDR1 and CDR2, looked up from the germline V gene, are MDHEN and SYDVKM. The trim is 6 bases for V and 6 bases for J, with a gap of 14 bases between the germline ends. Counted from cysteine to phenylalanine, this CDR3 has 13 amino acids. Only CDR3 DNA remains: 39 bases, in frame from the first base. The full study reports these points: Comparing responses between vaccine doses or regimens was not something the study was powered to do. Spike-specific TCR breadth was higher in Ad26.COV2.S recipients than in placebo recipients (P = 0.0014). After vaccination, spike-specific CD8+ and CD4+ T cell responses were reported to show substantial breadth. According to the authors, total T cell responses may have been underestimated by the TCR breadth and depth analyses. Vaccine and placebo recipients had similar non-spike TCR breadth, a finding consistent with the vaccine containing only spike.

TCRbeta CDR3 regions were sequenced with the immunoSEQ Assay. After extraction, genomic DNA underwent amplification by bias-controlled multiplex PCR, followed by high-throughput sequencing. As for the authors' bioinformatics: To quantify the absolute abundance of every unique TCRbeta CDR3 region, sequences were collapsed and filtered. T cell fraction was estimated by normalizing TCRbeta template counts to usable DNA, which was measured by amplifying reference genes present in all nucleated cells. Repertoire TCRs were annotated as SARS-CoV-2-specific when V gene, CDR3 amino acid sequence and J gene were exactly matched to a known reactive TCR set. The reference SARS-CoV-2 TCR set was obtained from MIRA and was filtered for enrichment in COVID-19-positive ImmuneCODE repertoires, whereby public or cross-reactive TCRs were removed. Drawing on the MIRA antigens, annotated TCRs were analysed further at the level of specific ORF or position within ORF. Breadth was defined as annotated unique rearrangements over total unique productive rearrangements; depth was the summed frequency of those rearrangements. Two-sided Wilcoxon rank-sum tests were used to compare TCR breadth between groups. TCRdb provides this immuneACCESS table in a form limited to in-frame rearrangements. Some clones are lacking; in checked studies, under half of them reflect an unresolved V gene, and why the rest are absent is not known. The DNA gave D and trimming, while V, J and clone size come from that table. The sample table contains 350,000 to 400,000 clones; only one count was recorded for around 89% of them. The top ten constitute under 2% of the sample.

This clone showed up just a few times. No antigen is known for it. Qualities for individual bases were not recorded, and no much larger clone is one base off. The treatment or condition label corresponds to: approximately 18 received Ad26.COV2.S at low or high dose, single or two shots; about 5 received placebo; per-sample allocation not given. Repertoires of vaccine and placebo recipients were sequenced from samples collected on day 63 after the first injection. Cohort 1b enrolled roughly 25 adults aged 18-55 years at a single site in Boston, USA, between 29 July and 7 August 2020. Ad26.COV2.S was a replication-incompetent adenovirus type 26 vector that expressed a prefusion-stabilized SARS-CoV-2 spike protein derived from the original Wuhan strain.

The sample here was peripheral blood, taken in a trial of Ad26.COV2.S vaccine versus placebo. The receptor was isolated from a person between 18 and 65 years old who received the Ad26.COV2.S COVID-19 vaccine or a placebo. The chain links TRBV28 with TRBJ1-2; the D gene assignment is ambiguous. The CDR3 protein is CASRRTETHGYTF. The DNA sequence is given as TGTGCCAGCAGACGAACTGAGACCCATGGCTACACCTTC.